The T cell receptor beta chain under discussion was sequenced for a study of OX40 agonist ivuxolimab in advanced cancers. Study-wide context: Patients were dosed intravenously with ivuxolimab at 0.01 to 10 mg/kg every 2 weeks. Age averaged around 60 years (range roughly 20 to 90), and just over 80% were male. Partial responses occurred in three patients (one hepatocellular carcinoma, two cutaneous melanoma).

Sequenced by immunoSEQ multiplex PCR; TCRdb stores in-frame clones only, minus some. Of 20,000 to 25,000 clones in the sample, more than 70% were seen once. V was pared by 4 bases and J by 5 bases, with 2 bases between. Germline V gene lookup returns CDR1 SNHLY and CDR2 FYNNEI. The CDR3 length is 10 residues. Study conclusions and caveats: More expanded clones were seen, on average, in CD8+ T cells than in CD4+.

Turning to this clone: Its matching antigen is unknown.

The TCR sequence derives from an adult with an advanced solid tumor such as melanoma, head and neck, liver or kidney cancer. The chain joins TRBV2 to TRBJ2-5; no firm D call. The sample in question was CD4+ or CD8+ T cells sorted from blood, obtained in a trial of the OX40 agonist ivuxolimab. CDR3 sequence (DNA): TGTGCCAGCAGTGTGGAGACCCAGTACTTC. It is translated as CASSVETQYF.